The TCR beta chain under discussion was sequenced for a study of T cell responses to AZD1222 COVID-19 vaccine. Study-level points and caveats: Mostly white British, mostly female donors; authors suggested clonal diversity may be underestimated. Sampling captured repertoires only after the peak T cell response.

The CDR3 sequence is 17 residues long. Germline lookup yields CDR1 MNHEY and CDR2 SVGEGT. V lost 3 bases and J 0 bases, leaving 17 bases between the germline ends. Using immunoSEQ multiplex PCR, the repertoire was profiled, and TCRdb retains in-frame clones only, with some absent. Among about 150,000 clones listed, around 94% were seen once. With regard to this clone: The antigen is unknown.

Sequenced here: peripheral blood, sampled on day 0 of AZD1222 vaccination. This chain uses TRBV6-2 or TRBV6-3 with TRBJ2-5; D may be TRBD1 (6 bases). The clonotype was recovered from an adult in good health. The CDR3 sequence: CASSYPAGTLYQETQYF. The DNA of the CDR3 is TGTGCCAGCAGTTATCCGGCCGGGACACTGTACCAAGAGACCCAGTACTTC.